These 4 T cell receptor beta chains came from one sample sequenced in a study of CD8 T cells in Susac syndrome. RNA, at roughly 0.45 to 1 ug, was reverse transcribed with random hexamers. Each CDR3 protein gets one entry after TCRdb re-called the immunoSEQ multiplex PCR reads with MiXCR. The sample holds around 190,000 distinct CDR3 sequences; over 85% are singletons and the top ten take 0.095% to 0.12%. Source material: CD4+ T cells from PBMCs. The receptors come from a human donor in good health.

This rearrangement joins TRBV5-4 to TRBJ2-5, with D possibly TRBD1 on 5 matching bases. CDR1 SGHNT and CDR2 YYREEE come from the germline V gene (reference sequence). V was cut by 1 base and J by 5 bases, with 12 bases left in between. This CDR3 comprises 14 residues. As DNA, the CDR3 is TGTGCCAGCAGCTTGCCCAGGGATGGGGAGACCCAGTACTTC. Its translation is CASSLPRDGETQYF.

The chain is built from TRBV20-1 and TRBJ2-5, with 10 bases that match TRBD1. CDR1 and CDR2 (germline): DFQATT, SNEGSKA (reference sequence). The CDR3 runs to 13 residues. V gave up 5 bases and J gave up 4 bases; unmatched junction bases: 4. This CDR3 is CSAWTGGPETQYF. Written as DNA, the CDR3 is TGCAGTGCTTGGACAGGGGGGCCAGAGACCCAGTACTTC.

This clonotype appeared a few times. DNA for the CDR3: TGTGCCAGCAGTGGCCTCGGGGAGCAGTTCTTC. This encodes CASSGLGEQFF. The genes are TRBV25-1 and TRBJ2-1; D is ambiguous. V was pared by 4 bases and J by 10 bases, with 8 bases between. Per the germline V gene, CDR1 is MGHDK and CDR2 is SYGVNS. This CDR3 has 11 residues.

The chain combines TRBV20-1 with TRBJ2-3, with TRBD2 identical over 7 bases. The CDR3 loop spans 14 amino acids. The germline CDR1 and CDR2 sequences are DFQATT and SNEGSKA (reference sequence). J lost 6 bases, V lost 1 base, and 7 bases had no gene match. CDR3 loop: CSARGEGRGDTQYF. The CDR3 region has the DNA TGCAGTGCTAGAGGGGAGGGCAGAGGGGATACGCAGTATTTT.